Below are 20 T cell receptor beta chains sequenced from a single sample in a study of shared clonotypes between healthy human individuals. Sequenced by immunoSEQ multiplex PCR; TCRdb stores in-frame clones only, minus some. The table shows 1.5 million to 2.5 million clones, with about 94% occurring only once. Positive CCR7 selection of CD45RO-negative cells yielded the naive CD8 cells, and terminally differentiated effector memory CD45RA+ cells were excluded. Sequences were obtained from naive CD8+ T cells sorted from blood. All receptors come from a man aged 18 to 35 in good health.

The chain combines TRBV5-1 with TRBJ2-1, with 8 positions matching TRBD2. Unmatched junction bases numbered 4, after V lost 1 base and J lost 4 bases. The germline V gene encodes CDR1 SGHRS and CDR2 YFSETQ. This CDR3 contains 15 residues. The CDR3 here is CASSLYASGYNEQFF. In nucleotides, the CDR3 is TGCGCCAGCAGCTTGTATGCTAGCGGGTACAATGAGCAGTTCTTC.

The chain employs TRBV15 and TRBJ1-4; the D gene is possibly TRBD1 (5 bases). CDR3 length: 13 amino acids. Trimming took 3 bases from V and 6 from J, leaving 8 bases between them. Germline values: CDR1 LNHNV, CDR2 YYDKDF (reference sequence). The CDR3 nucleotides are TGTGCCACCAGCAGCCCACAGGATGAAAAACTGTTTTTT. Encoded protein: CATSSPQDEKLFF. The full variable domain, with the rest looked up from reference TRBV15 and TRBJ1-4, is DAMVIQNPRYQVTQFGKPVTLSCSQTLNHNVMYWYQQKSSQAPKLLFHYYDKDFNNEADTPDNFQSRRPNTSFCFLDIRSPGLGDTAMYLCATSSPQDEKLFFGSGTQLSVL.

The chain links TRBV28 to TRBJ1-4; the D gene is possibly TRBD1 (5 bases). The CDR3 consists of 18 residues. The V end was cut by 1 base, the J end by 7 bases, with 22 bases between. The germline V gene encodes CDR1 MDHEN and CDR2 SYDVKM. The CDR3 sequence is CASSLSPRHEGPGEKLFF. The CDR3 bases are TGTGCCAGCAGTTTATCCCCCCGTCATGAGGGGCCGGGTGAAAAACTGTTTTTT.

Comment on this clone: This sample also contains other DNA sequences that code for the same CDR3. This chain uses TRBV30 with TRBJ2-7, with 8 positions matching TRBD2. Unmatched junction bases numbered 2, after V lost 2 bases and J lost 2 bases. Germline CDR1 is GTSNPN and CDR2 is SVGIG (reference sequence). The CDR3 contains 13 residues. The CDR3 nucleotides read TGTGCCTGGAGTCCGGGACTAGCCTACGAGCAGTACTTC. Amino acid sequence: CAWSPGLAYEQYF.

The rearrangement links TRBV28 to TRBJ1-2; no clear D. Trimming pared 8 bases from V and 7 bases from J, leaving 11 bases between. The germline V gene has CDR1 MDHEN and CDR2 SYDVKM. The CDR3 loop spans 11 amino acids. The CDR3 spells CASRGPSGYTF. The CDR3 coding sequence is TGTGCCAGCCGCGGTCCGTCTGGCTACACCTTC.

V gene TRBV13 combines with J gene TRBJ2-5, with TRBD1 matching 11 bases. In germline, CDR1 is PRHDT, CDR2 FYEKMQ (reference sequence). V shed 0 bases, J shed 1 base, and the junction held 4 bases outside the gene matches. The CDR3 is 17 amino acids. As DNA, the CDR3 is TGTGCCAGCAGCTTAGGACCCGGGACAGGGGGCCAAGAGACCCAGTACTTC. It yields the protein CASSLGPGTGGQETQYF.

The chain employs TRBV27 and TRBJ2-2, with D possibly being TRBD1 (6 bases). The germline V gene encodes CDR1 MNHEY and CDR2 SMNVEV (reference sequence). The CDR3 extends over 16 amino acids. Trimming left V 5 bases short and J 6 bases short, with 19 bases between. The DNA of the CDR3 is TGTGCCAGCAGTCAGGGTATTTACAGGGATCCCGGGGAGCTGTTTTTT. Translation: CASSQGIYRDPGELFF.

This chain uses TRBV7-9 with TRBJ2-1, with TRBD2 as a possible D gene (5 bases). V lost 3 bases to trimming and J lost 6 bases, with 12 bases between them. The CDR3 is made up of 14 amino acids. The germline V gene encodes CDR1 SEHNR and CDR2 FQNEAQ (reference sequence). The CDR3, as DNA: TGTGCCAGCAGCTTCCCGGGGTTGGGCAATGAGCAGTTCTTC. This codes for CASSFPGLGNEQFF.

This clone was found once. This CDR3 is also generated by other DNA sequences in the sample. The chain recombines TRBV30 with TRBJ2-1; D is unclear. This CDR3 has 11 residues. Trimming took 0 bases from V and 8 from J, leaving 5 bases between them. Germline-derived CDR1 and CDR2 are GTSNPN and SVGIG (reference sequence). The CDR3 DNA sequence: TGTGCCTGGAGTGTTGGGCATGAGCAGTTCTTC. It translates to CAWSVGHEQFF.

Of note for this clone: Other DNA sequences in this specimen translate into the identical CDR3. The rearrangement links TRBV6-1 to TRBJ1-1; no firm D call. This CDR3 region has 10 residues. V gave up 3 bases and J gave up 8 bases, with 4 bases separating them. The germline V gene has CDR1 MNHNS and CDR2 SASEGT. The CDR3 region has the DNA TGTGCCAGCAGTGAGGGAGAAGCTTTCTTT. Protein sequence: CASSEGEAFF.

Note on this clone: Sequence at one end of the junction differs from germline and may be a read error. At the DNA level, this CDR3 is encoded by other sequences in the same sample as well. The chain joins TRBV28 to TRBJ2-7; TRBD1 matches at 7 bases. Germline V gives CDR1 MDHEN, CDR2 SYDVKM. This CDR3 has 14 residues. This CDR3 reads CASSLSGGNLEQYF. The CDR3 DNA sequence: TGTGCTAGCAGTTTGTCAGGGGGAAACCTCGAGCAGTACTTC.

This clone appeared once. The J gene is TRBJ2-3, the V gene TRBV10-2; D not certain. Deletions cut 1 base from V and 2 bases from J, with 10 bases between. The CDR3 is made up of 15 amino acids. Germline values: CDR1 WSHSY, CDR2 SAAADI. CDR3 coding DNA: TGCGCCAGCAGTGAGTTGGACGATTCCACAGATACGCAGTATTTT. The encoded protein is CASSELDDSTDTQYF.

The CDR3 nucleotides read TGTGCCAGCAGTGACGGGGGATGGGGCACCGGGGAGCTGTTTTTT. Protein sequence: CASSDGGWGTGELFF. The chain is built from TRBV6-4 and TRBJ2-2, with D perhaps matching TRBD1 or TRBD2 (5 bases each). Looked up from germline, CDR1 is MRHNA and CDR2 is SNTAGT. The CDR3 runs to 15 residues. The ends were cut back, 2 bases at V and 4 bases at J, with 11 bases in the middle.

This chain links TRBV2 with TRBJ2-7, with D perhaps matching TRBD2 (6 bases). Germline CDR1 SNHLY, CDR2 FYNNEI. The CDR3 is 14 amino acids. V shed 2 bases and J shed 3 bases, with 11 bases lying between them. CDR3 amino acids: CASSEYLGLYEQYF. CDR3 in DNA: TGTGCCAGCAGTGAATACCTGGGACTCTACGAGCAGTACTTC.

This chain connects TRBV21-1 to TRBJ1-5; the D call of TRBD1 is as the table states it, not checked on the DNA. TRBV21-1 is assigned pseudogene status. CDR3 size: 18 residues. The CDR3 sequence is CASSKERGWGRSNQPQHF. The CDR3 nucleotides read TGTGCCAGCAGCAAAGAAAGAGGTTGGGGCCGAAGCAATCAGCCCCAGCATTTT.

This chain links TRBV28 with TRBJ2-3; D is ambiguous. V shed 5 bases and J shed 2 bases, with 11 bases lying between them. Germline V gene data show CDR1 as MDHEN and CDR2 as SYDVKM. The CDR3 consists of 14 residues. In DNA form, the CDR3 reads TGTGCCAGCAGTCTGACACACCACACAGATACGCAGTATTTT. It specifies CASSLTHHTDTQYF.

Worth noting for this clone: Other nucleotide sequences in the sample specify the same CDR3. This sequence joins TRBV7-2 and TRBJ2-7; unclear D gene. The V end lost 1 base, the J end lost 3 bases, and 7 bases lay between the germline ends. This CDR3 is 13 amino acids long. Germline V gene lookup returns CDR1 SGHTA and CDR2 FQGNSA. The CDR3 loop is CASSLGAVYEQYF. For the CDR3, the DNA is TGTGCCAGCAGCTTAGGGGCGGTCTACGAGCAGTACTTC.

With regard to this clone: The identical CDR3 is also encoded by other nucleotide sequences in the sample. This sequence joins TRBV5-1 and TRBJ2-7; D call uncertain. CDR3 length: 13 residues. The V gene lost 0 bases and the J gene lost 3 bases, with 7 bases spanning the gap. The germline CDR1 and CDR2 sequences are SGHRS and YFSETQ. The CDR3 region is CASSLGPGYEQYF. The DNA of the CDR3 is TGCGCCAGCAGCTTGGGTCCCGGCTACGAGCAGTACTTC.

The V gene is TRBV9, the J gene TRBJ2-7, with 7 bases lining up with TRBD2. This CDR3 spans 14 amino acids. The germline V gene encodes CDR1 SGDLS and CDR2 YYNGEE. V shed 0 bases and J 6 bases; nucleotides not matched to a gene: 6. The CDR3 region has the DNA TGTGCCAGCAGCGTAGCCGCGGGAGCAAGCGAGCAGTACTTC. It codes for CASSVAAGASEQYF. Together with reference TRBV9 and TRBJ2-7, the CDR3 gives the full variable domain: DSGVTQTPKHLITATGQRVTLRCSPRSGDLSVYWYQQSLDQGLQFLIQYYNGEERAKGNILERFSAQQFPDLHSELNLSSLELGDSALYFCASSVAAGASEQYFGPGTRLTVT.

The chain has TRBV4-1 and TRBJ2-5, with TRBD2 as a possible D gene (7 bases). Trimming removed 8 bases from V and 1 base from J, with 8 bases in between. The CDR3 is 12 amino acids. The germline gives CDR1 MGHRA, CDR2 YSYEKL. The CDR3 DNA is TGCGCCAGCCGGGGGGCCCAAGAGACCCAGTACTTC. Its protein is CASRGAQETQYF.